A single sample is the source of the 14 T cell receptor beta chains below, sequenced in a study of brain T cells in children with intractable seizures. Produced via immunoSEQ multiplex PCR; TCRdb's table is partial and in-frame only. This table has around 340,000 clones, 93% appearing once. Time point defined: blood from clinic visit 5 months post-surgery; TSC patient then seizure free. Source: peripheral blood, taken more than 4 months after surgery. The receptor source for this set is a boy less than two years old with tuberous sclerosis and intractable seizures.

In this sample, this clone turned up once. Here the CDR3 reads CASSLVASFNEQFF. CDR3 nucleotide sequence: TGCGCCAGCAGCTTGGTGGCTAGTTTCAATGAGCAGTTCTTC. The chain has TRBV5-1 and TRBJ2-1; the D is unclear. The ends were cut back, 0 bases at V and 6 bases at J, with 10 bases in the middle. The CDR3 covers 14 residues. Germline V gene lookup returns CDR1 SGHRS and CDR2 YFSETQ.

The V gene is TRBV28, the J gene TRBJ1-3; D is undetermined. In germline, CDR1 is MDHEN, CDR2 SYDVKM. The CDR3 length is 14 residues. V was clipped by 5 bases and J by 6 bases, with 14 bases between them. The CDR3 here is CASSLPYEPNTIYF. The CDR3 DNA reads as TGTGCCAGCAGTCTCCCTTACGAGCCAAACACCATATATTTT. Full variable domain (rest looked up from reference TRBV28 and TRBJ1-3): DVKVTQSSRYLVKRTGEKVFLECVQDMDHENMFWYRQDPGLGLRLIYFSYDVKMKEKGDIPEGYSVSREKKERFSLILESASTNQTSMYLCASSLPYEPNTIYFGEGSWLTVV.

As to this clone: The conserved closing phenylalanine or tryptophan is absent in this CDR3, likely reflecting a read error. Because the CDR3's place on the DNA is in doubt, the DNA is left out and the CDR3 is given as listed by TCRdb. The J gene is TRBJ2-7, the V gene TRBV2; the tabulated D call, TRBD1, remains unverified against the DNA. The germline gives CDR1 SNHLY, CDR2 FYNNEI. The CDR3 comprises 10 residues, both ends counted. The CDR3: CASRGQGAST.

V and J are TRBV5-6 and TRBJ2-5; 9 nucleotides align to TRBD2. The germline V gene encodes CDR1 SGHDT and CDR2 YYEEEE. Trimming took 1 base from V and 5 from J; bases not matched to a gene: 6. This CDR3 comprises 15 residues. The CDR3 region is CASSLMLAGRETQYF. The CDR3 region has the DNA TGTGCCAGCAGCTTGATGCTAGCGGGAAGGGAGACCCAGTACTTC. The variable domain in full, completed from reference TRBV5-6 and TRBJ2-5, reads DAGVTQSPTHLIKTRGQQVTLRCSPKSGHDTVSWYQQALGQGPQFIFQYYEEEERQRGNFPDRFSGHQFPNYSSELNVNALLLGDSALYLCASSLMLAGRETQYFGPGTRLLVL.

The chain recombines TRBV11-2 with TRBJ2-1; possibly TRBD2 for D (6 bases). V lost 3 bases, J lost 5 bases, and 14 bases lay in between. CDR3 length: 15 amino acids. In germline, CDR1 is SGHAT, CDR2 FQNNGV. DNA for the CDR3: TGTGCCAGCAGCTTTTTACCTAGGGAGGACAATGAGCAGTTCTTC. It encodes CASSFLPREDNEQFF.

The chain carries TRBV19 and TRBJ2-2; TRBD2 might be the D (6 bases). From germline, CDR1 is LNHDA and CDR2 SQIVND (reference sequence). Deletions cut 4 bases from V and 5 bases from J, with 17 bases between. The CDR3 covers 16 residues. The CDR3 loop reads CASSTSGDSTTGELFF. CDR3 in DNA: TGTGCCAGTAGTACCTCGGGAGACTCAACGACCGGGGAGCTGTTTTTT.

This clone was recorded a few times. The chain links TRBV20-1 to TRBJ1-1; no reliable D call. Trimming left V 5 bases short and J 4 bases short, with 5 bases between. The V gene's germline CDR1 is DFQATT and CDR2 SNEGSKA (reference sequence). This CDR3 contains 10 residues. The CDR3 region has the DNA TGCAGTGCTTTGAGCACTGAAGCTTTCTTT. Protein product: CSALSTEAFF.

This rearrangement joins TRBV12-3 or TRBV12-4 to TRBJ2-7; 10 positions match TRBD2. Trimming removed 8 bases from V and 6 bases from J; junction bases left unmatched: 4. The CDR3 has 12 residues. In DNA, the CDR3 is TGTGCCAGCGCTCTAGCGGGGGTCGAGCAGTACTTC. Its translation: CASALAGVEQYF.

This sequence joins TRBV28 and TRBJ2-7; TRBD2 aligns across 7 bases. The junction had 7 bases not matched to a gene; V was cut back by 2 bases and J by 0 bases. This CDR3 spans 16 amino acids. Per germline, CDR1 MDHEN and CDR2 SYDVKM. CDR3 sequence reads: CASSLRRGGDSYEQYF. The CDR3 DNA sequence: TGTGCCAGCAGTTTACGGCGGGGAGGGGACTCCTACGAGCAGTACTTC.

This CDR3 is CASSATSTDTQYF. The CDR3 DNA reads TGTGCCAGCAGCGCTACTAGCACAGATACGCAGTATTTT. The rearrangement uses TRBV7-9 and TRBJ2-3; D is unresolved. V lost 5 bases and J 0 bases, leaving 6 bases between the germline ends. This CDR3 is built from 13 residues. Germline CDR1 reads SEHNR; CDR2 reads FQNEAQ (reference sequence).

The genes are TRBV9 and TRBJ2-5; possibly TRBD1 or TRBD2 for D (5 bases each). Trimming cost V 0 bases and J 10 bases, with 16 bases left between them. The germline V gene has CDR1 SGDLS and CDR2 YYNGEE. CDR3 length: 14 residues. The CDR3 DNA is TGTGCCAGCAGCGTAGCTACTGGGGGTGGGGGCCAGTACTTC. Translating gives CASSVATGGGGQYF.

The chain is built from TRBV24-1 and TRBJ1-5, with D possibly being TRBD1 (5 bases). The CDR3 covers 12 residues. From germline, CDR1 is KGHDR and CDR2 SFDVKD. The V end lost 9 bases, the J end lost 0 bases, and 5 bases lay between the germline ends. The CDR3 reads CATGGSNQPQHF. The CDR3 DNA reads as TGTGCCACCGGGGGTAGCAATCAGCCCCAGCATTTT.

CDR3 bases: TGTGCCAGTAGACCCTTGGGGTCTGATCAGCCCCAGCATTTT. Translating it yields CASRPLGSDQPQHF. The chain links TRBV19 to TRBJ1-5; D is undetermined. CDR3 length: 14 residues. Germline V CDR1 and CDR2: LNHDA, SQIVND (reference sequence). Trimming shortened V by 6 bases and J by 5 bases, and 14 bases separated the two germline ends.

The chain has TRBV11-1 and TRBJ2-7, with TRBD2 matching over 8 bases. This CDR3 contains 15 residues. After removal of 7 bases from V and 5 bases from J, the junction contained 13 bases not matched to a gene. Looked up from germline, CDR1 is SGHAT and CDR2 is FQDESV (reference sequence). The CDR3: CASTDWGAGANEQYF. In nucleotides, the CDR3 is TGTGCCAGCACCGACTGGGGAGCGGGAGCCAACGAGCAGTACTTC. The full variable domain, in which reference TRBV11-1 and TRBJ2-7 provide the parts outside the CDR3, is EAEVAQSPRYKITEKSQAVAFWCDPISGHATLYWYRQILGQGPELLVQFQDESVVDDSQLPKDRFSAERLKGVDSTLKIQPAELGDSAMYLCASTDWGAGANEQYFGPGTRLTVT.